What follows are 2 T cell receptor beta chains derived from one specimen sequenced in a study of STAT5B mutations in CD4+ large granular lymphocyte leukemia. Sequenced by immunoSEQ multiplex PCR; TCRdb stores in-frame clones only, minus some. In the table there are about 38,000 clones, around 85% of which are singletons. The sequenced material came from CD4+ T cells from blood buffy coats. Source of these receptors: a human donor in good health.

This chain connects TRBV18 to TRBJ2-5, with 8 bases lining up with TRBD1. V was pared by 0 bases and J by 0 bases, with 6 bases of the junction left unmatched. The CDR3 is 17 residues long. The germline gives CDR1 KGHSH, CDR2 LQKENI. CDR3 sequence reads: CASSPPRNRGYQETQYF. DNA of the CDR3: TGTGCCAGCTCACCACCGCGGAACAGGGGGTACCAAGAGACCCAGTACTTC.

The rearrangement joins TRBV9 to TRBJ2-3; possible D gene TRBD2, 7 bases. Germline CDR1 reads SGDLS; CDR2 reads YYNGEE. V was pared by 4 bases and J by 5 bases, with 14 bases between. The CDR3 loop spans 14 amino acids. The CDR3 region is CASSPRGAKDTQYF. For the CDR3, the DNA is TGTGCCAGCAGCCCTCGGGGGGCAAAAGATACGCAGTATTTT.